This T cell receptor (beta chain) originates from a study of CD8 T cells in ankylosing spondylitis. General study results and limits: Prior literature has documented some motif variants in synovial fluid and blood from reactive arthritis. Relatively scarce in peripheral blood, disease-linked clones were CD8+.

This clonotype showed up many times. The antigen is unknown. Germline V gene lookup returns CDR1 DFQATT and CDR2 SNEGSKA (reference sequence). The CDR3 sequence is 14 residues long. V was shortened by 1 base and J by 5 bases, with 12 bases between the two germline ends. Making use of molecular barcodes, quantitative 5'-RACE generated TCR beta libraries. MiXCR, applied by TCRdb to the 5' RACE reads, yields one record per CDR3 protein. Of approximately 190,000 distinct CDR3 sequences listed, 10% to 15% are singletons. Sequencing was performed on blood, either unsorted or a sorted T cell fraction (not recorded which). The genes are TRBV20-1 and TRBJ2-1; D is undetermined. This sequence was found in a female donor with ankylosing spondylitis or in good health (not recorded which). The CDR3 reads CSARGLMIDNEQFF. The CDR3 DNA follows: TGCAGTGCTAGAGGACTTATGATAGACAATGAGCAGTTCTTC.